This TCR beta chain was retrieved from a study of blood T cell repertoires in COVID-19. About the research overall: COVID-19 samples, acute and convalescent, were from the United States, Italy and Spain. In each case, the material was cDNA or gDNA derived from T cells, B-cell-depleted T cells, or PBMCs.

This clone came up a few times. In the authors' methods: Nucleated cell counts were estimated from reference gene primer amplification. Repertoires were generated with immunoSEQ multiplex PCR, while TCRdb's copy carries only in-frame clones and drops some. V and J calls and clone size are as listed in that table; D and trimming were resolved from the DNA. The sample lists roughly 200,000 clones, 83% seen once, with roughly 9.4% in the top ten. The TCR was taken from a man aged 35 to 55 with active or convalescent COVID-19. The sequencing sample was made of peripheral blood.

For the CDR3, the DNA is TGTGCCAGCAGCCCCATCCACAATGAGCAGTTCTTC. Translating gives CASSPIHNEQFF. This chain uses TRBV11-3 with TRBJ2-1; D uncertain. This CDR3 comprises 12 residues. Looked up from germline, CDR1 is SGHNT and CDR2 is YENEEA. The V and J ends lost 5 bases and 5 bases respectively, with 7 bases between them. The full variable domain, completed using reference TRBV11-3 and TRBJ2-1, is EAGVVQSPRYKIIEKKQPVAFWCNPISGHNTLYWYLQNLGQGPELLIRYENEEAVDDSQLPKDRFSAERLKGVDSTLKIQPAELGDSAVYLCASSPIHNEQFFGPGTRLTVL.